The clone carrying this TCR beta chain was observed a handful of times. CDR1 and CDR2 (germline): SGDLS, YYNGEE. This CDR3 region has 15 residues. V lost 0 bases to trimming and J lost 9 bases, with 13 bases between them. This entry comes from a study of blood T cell repertoires in COVID-19. Study background: The United States, Italy and Spain provided the acute and convalescent COVID-19 samples. Sources were T cells, B-cell-depleted T cells, or PBMCs; the material itself was cDNA or gDNA.

Authors' data handling: Nucleated cell counts were estimated from reference gene primer amplification. Here immunoSEQ multiplex PCR was the method, and the copy in TCRdb shows in-frame clones only, minus some. The DNA was the basis for D and trimming; V, J and clone size are from that table. This sample has tens of thousands of clones, with approximately 78% found just once. The chain couples TRBV9 to TRBJ1-6; no definite D call. The sequenced sample was peripheral blood. The source of this sequence is a woman aged 60-70 years with acute or convalescent COVID-19. The CDR3: CASSVDGSTVSPLHF. The CDR3 DNA sequence: TGTGCCAGCAGCGTAGACGGGTCTACGGTTTCACCCCTCCACTTT.